This T cell receptor beta chain derives from a study of cytotoxic CD8 clonotypes in ibrutinib-treated CLL. Data came from immunoSEQ multiplex PCR; TCRdb stores just in-frame clones and leaves some out. There are about 150,000 clones in the sample; roughly 76% occur only once, and 4.5% to 6.5% lies in the top ten. Study-wide findings and caveats: Whereas clonality rose at ibrutinib response, it declined toward baseline at progression.

This clone was counted once. No antigen is known for it. This TCR was recovered from a human donor with chronic lymphocytic leukemia. Specimen: PBMCs, collected after 24 months of ibrutinib treatment.

This chain's CDR3 is CASSLDGAGWETQYF. The CDR3 DNA reads as TGTGCCAGCAGCTTAGATGGGGCAGGGTGGGAGACCCAGTACTTC. This chain connects TRBV11-2 to TRBJ2-5; TRBD1 is a possible D gene (5 bases). Trimming left V 0 bases short and J 5 bases short, with 13 bases between. The CDR3 sequence is 15 residues long. Germline CDR1 SGHAT, CDR2 FQNNGV.